This T cell receptor (beta chain) was recorded in a study of blood T cells in healthy people across ages (dated by TCRdb to about 2015). Context from the whole study: In model experiments, template switching captured about one uniquely barcoded TCR beta cDNA molecule for every two T cells. For two donors (one aged 18 to 29 and one aged 80 or older), the study analyzed two additional independent replicas of 1 million unique cDNA reads from the same blood draw. The donors were divided into four age groups: young (average roughly 15 years), middle-aged (about 41), aged (around 67) and long-lived (82). Using deep sequencing normalized with unique cDNA molecular identifiers, the study measured how TCR beta repertoire diversity changes with age. Broader findings and caveats from the paper: Because donor CMV infection status was unknown, age-related changes in expanded clonotypes were potentially confounded. Observed TCR beta diversity per million T cells fell roughly linearly with age, and a significant reduction was already apparent by age about 36. Compared with the aged group, the long-lived group had more naive CD4+ T cells, fewer expanded clones and increased TCR diversity, a pattern suggesting age selection. Because profiling used bulk unsorted PBMCs, naive and antigen-experienced compartments could not be compared conclusively. Estimates of total diversity based on one million sequenced T cells were considered lower bounds and underestimates. The percentage of naive T cells measured by flow cytometry correlated strongly with observed TCR beta diversity.

There are many counts of this clonotype. This clone's antigen is unknown. Base qualities are not at hand, and no much larger clone is one base apart. The library was made by 5' RACE. This sample was sequenced with an Illumina HiSeq 2500. The second PCR ran for roughly 6 to 11 cycles and used a J-beta primer mix along with a sample-barcoded 5' primer. A template-switch 5' adaptor carrying 12 random nucleotides introduced a unique molecular identifier onto each TCR beta cDNA molecule. At least 2.5 million CDR3-containing paired-end reads were obtained from each sample. First-strand cDNA synthesis was performed from all RNA using the Mint cDNA synthesis kit, with priming by a TRBC-specific oligonucleotide. All cDNA was treated with uracil-DNA glycosylase and then went through a first 18-cycle PCR with the universal primers M1SS and BC2_uni_R. The authors' analysis ran thus. For normalization, 1 million high-quality reads were randomly selected from each sample, with every read carrying a distinct molecular identifier. Reads sharing molecular identifiers were discarded rather than binned into consensus sequences. MiTCR, set to a Q25 quality threshold and the strictest error-elimination algorithm, was used for CDR3 identification, clonotype clustering and error correction. A nonparametric unseen species model with Euler transformation was used to estimate lower-bound total TCR beta diversity. TCRdb's own reprocessing of the public reads used fastp at Q25 and MiXCR and kept productive beta chains. Identical CDR3 proteins give one entry, which carries the most common genes and DNA. TCRdb, rather than the study authors, made the V and J calls. The sample includes approximately 900,000 distinct CDR3 sequences, with 25% to 35% observed a single time. The top ten clones comprise roughly 10% of the sample.

The donors were a few dozen Caucasian individuals from Russia, aged roughly 6 to 100 years, who were systemically healthy. About 9.1 milliliters of peripheral blood were collected from each donor into EDTA-treated Vacutainer tubes. Ficoll-Paque density-gradient centrifugation was used to isolate PBMCs, with at least 6.5 million obtained per sample. Trizol reagent was used to extract total RNA from the PBMCs, yielding at least 5.5 micrograms per sample. For every donor, an aliquot of PBMCs went through flow cytometry to measure the percentages of naive CD45RAhigh/CD27high T cells. Measured from the cysteine to the phenylalanine, the CDR3 is 12 residues long. Only the CDR3 DNA stays, 36 bases, in frame from base 1. V is cut by 1 base and J by 9 bases, and the space between the germline ends is 9 bases. These same data were also listed under a study on T cells of mothers and their children. From the second report: The donors were nine systemically healthy Caucasian individuals, made up of three mothers and their six children. cDNA synthesis consumed the entire amount of extracted RNA, loaded at around 1.4 ug RNA in each 15 ul reaction. In the second PCR, the M1S primer added sample barcodes and 2-4 random nucleotides. More than 8.5 million TCR beta CDR3 reads were obtained from each mother, and roughly 3.1 million reads were obtained from each child. TCR recombination output is similarly shaped by thymic selection in related and unrelated pairs, with a minor effect exerted by inherited differences. Normalized repertoire overlap in related mother-child pairs was always slightly higher than in unrelated mother-child pairs, but the difference was never significant. With a sensitivity of approximately 92 clones per million clonotypes, no persistent microchimeric T cell clones were detected. To look for features that set related mother-child pairs apart from unrelated individuals, the researchers ran deep NGS to compare the TCR beta repertoires of mothers and children. On average, the children were roughly 10 +/- 4 years old, while the mothers were 40 +/- 4 years old. Libraries were sequenced on Illumina HiSeq 2000 with 100+100 nt paired-end reads after adapter ligation with NEBNext reagents. Mother and child libraries were prepared a month apart and sequenced in separate runs to prevent cross-contamination. Between about 500,000 and 2,300,000 distinct TCR beta clonotypes were identified per donor. Naive TCR beta clonotypes were estimated from low-frequency clonotypes matched to each donor's FACS-determined naive share, without sorting.

Sequencing was performed on blood. This clonotype was obtained from a woman in her thirties or forties in good health. The chain links TRBV12-3 or TRBV12-4 with TRBJ1-2; the D segment could be TRBD1, given 5 matching bases. The CDR3 region reads CASSLGQKSYTF. DNA sequence: TGTGCCAGCAGTTTAGGACAGAAGAGCTACACCTTC.